The 8 T cell receptor beta chains listed next were all sequenced from one sample in a study of radiotherapy plus CTLA-4 blockade in lung cancer. The data were produced by immunoSEQ multiplex PCR, yet TCRdb's version contains in-frame clones alone and is incomplete. The sample records 35,000 to 45,000 clones, just under 75% being singletons. The sequenced sample was peripheral blood, obtained from a patient treated with radiotherapy plus ipilimumab. The receptors come from a human donor with non-small cell lung cancer who had stable disease on radiotherapy plus ipilimumab.

This clone is a singleton in its sample. The J gene is TRBJ1-3, the V gene TRBV7-9, with D possibly matching TRBD1 (6 bases). Trimming removed 2 bases from V and 1 base from J, with 21 bases in between. The CDR3 consists of 19 residues. Germline V gene data show CDR1 as SEHNR and CDR2 as FQNEAQ (reference sequence). The CDR3 protein is CASSLLKRGGFSSGNTIYF. DNA for the CDR3: TGTGCCAGCAGCTTATTGAAGAGGGGGGGCTTCAGTTCTGGAAACACCATATATTTT.

The CDR3 region is CASRSGQGLNTEAFF. CDR3 in DNA: TGTGCCAGCAGGTCCGGGCAGGGTCTGAACACTGAAGCTTTCTTT. The chain couples TRBV6-1 to TRBJ1-1; a weak D match, TRBD1 (5 bases). CDR1 and CDR2 (germline): MNHNS, SASEGT. The CDR3 has 15 residues. The ends were cut back, 6 bases at V and 0 bases at J, with 14 bases in the middle.

The chain is built from TRBV10-1 and TRBJ2-3; a possible D gene is TRBD2 (6 bases). The CDR3 length is 13 residues. CDR1 and CDR2 (germline): WNHNN, SYGVQD (reference sequence). The V gene lost 2 bases and the J gene lost 10 bases, with 13 bases spanning the gap. In nucleotides, the CDR3 is TGCGCCAGCAGTGAGGCTATAGCGGCGGCGCAGTATTTT. Encoded protein: CASSEAIAAAQYF.

The chain employs TRBV5-8 and TRBJ2-5, with 7 bases fitting TRBD1. J gave up 5 bases and V 4 bases, and 20 bases lay outside the gene matches. The V gene's germline CDR1 is SGHTS and CDR2 YDEGEE. The CDR3 sequence is 18 residues long. The CDR3 DNA reads as TGTGCCAGCAGCCCGAGACAGGGAAGGGTGGGGCACCGGGAGACCCAGTACTTC. This encodes CASSPRQGRVGHRETQYF.

V usage is TRBV19 and J usage is TRBJ2-2, with D perhaps TRBD1 (5 bases). The CDR3 has 16 residues. Germline CDR1 and CDR2: LNHDA and SQIVND (reference sequence). V gave up 6 bases and J gave up 0 bases, with 14 bases separating them. The CDR3 loop reads CASRPDKTANTGELFF. The CDR3 nucleotides read TGTGCCAGTAGACCGGACAAGACCGCGAACACCGGGGAGCTGTTTTTT.

This chain's CDR3 is CASGLGQTGYEQYF. CDR3 coding DNA: TGTGCTAGTGGTTTGGGACAGACAGGCTACGAGCAGTACTTC. The chain uses TRBV12-5 and TRBJ2-7, with D perhaps TRBD1 (6 bases). The V end lost 1 base, the J end lost 3 bases, and 10 bases lay between the germline ends. Germline V gene sequence: CDR1 LGHNT, CDR2 FRNRAP. The CDR3 spans 14 residues.

The chain's CDR3 is CASSIGVSANYGYTF. The DNA of the CDR3 is TGTGCCAGTAGTATAGGTGTTTCAGCTAACTATGGCTACACCTTC. The V gene is TRBV19, the J gene TRBJ1-2; D remains unclear. With 1 base removed from V and 0 bases from J, the gap between germline ends came to 9 bases. The CDR3 extends over 15 amino acids. Per germline, CDR1 LNHDA and CDR2 SQIVND (reference sequence). Filled out from reference TRBV19 and TRBJ1-2, the complete variable domain reads DGGITQSPKYLFRKEGQNVTLSCEQNLNHDAMYWYRQDPGQGLRLIYYSQIVNDFQKGDIAEGYSVSREKKESFPLTVTSAQKNPTAFYLCASSIGVSANYGYTFGSGTRLTVV.

This chain links TRBV6-6 with TRBJ2-1; a weak D match, TRBD2 (5 bases). Germline V lookup: CDR1 MNHNY, CDR2 SVGAGI (reference sequence). This CDR3 has 15 residues. Trimming left V 6 bases short and J 5 bases short, with 17 bases between. The CDR3 loop reads CASSARGRVNNEQFF. The CDR3 nucleotides read TGTGCCAGCAGCGCCCGGGGTCGAGTCAACAATGAGCAGTTCTTC.